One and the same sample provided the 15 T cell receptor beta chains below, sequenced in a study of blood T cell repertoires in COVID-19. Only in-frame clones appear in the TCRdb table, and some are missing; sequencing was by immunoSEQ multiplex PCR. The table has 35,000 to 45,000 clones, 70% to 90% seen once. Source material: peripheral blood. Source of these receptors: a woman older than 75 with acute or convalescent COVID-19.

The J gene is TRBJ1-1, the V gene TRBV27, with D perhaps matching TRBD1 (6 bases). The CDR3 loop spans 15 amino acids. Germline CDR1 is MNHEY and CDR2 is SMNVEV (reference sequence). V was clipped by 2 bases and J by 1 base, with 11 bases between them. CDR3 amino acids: CASSLLGGANTEAFF. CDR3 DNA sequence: TGTGCCAGCAGTTTACTTGGGGGGGCGAACACTGAAGCTTTCTTT.

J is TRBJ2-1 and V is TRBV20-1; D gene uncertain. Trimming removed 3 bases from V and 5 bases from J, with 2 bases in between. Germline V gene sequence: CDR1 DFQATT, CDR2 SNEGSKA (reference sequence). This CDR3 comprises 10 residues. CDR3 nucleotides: TGCAGTGCTAGCGACAATGAGCAGTTCTTC. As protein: CSASDNEQFF.

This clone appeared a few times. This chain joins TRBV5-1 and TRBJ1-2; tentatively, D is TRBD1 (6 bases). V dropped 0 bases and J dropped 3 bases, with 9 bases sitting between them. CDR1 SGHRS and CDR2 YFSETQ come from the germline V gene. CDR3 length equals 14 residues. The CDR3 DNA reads TGCGCCAGCAGCTTGGGACGACAGGACTATGGCTACACCTTC. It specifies CASSLGRQDYGYTF.

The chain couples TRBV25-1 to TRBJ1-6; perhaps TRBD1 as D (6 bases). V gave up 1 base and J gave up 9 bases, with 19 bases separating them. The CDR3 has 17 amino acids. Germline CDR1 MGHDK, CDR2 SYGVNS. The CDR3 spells CASSESGGGEVSSPLHF. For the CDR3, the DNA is TGTGCCAGCAGTGAATCGGGAGGGGGGGAGGTCAGTTCACCCCTCCACTTT.

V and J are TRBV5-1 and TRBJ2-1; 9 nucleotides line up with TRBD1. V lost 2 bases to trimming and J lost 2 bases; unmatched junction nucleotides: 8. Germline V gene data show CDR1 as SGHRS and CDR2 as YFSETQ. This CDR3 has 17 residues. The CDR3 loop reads CASSLSVRTGAYNEQFF. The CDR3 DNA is TGCGCCAGCAGCTTAAGCGTGCGGACAGGGGCCTACAATGAGCAGTTCTTC.

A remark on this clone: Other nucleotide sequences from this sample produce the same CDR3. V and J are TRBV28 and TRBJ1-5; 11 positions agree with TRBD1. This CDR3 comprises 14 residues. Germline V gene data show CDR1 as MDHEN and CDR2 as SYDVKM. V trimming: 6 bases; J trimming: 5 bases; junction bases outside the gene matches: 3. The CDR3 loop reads CASSSGQGDQPQHF. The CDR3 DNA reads TGTGCCAGCAGCTCGGGACAGGGGGATCAGCCCCAGCATTTT. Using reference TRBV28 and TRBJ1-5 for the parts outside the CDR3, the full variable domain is DVKVTQSSRYLVKRTGEKVFLECVQDMDHENMFWYRQDPGLGLRLIYFSYDVKMKEKGDIPEGYSVSREKKERFSLILESASTNQTSMYLCASSSGQGDQPQHFGDGTRLSIL.

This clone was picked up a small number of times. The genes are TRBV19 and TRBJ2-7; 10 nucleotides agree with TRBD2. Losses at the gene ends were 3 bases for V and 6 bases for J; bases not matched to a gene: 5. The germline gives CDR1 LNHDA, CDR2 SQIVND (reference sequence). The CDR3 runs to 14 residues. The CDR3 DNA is TGTGCCAGTAGTATCATAGCGGGAGGTCGCGAGCAGTACTTC. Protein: CASSIIAGGREQYF.

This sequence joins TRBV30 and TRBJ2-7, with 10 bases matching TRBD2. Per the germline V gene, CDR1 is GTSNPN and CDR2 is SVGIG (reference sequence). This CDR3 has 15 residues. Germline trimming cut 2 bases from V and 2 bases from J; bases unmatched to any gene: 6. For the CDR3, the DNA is TGTGCCTGGAGTATACCGGGACTAGCGACCTACGAGCAGTACTTC. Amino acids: CAWSIPGLATYEQYF.

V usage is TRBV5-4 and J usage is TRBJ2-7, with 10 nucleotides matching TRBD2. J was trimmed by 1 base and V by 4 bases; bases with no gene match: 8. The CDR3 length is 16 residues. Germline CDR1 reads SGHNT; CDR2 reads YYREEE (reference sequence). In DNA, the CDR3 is TGTGCCAGCAGCCCCCGGACTAGCGGACCGTCCTACGAGCAGTACTTC. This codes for CASSPRTSGPSYEQYF.

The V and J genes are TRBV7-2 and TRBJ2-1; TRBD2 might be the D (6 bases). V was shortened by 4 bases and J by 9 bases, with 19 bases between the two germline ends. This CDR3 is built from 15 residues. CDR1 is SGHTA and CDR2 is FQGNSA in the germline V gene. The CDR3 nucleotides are TGTGCCAGCAGCTCGAGGGTCCATAGCGGTGGTGAGCAGTTCTTC. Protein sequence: CASSSRVHSGGEQFF. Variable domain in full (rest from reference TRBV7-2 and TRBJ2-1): GAGVSQSPSNKVTEKGKDVELRCDPISGHTALYWYRQSLGQGLEFLIYFQGNSAPDKSGLPSDRFSAERTGGSVSTLTIQRTQQEDSAVYLCASSSRVHSGGEQFFGPGTRLTVL.

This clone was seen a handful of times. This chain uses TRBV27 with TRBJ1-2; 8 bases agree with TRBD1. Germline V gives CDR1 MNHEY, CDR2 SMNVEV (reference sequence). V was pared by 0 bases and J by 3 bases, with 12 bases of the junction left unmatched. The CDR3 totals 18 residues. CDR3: CASSLSGTGRTGYYGYTF. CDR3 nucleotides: TGTGCCAGCAGTTTATCCGGGACAGGCAGGACCGGGTACTATGGCTACACCTTC.

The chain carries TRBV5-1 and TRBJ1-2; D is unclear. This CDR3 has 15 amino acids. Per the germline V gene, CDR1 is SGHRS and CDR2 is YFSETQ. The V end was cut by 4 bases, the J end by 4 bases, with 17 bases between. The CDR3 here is CASSQNSGRGYGYTF. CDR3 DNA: TGCGCCAGCAGCCAAAACAGCGGGCGCGGCTATGGCTACACCTTC.

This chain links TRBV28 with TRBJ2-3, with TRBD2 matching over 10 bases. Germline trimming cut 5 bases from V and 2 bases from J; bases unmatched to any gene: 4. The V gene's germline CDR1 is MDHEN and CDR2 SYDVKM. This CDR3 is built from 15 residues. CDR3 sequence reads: CASSRSGRITDTQYF. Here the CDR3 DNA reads TGTGCCAGCAGTCGTAGCGGGAGGATCACAGATACGCAGTATTTT.

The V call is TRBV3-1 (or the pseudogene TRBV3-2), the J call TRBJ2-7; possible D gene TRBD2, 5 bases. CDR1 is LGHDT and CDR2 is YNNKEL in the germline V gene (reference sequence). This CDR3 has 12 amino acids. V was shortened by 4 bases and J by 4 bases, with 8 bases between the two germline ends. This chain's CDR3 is CASSRTGYEQYF. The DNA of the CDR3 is TGTGCCAGCAGCCGGACTGGTTACGAGCAGTACTTC.

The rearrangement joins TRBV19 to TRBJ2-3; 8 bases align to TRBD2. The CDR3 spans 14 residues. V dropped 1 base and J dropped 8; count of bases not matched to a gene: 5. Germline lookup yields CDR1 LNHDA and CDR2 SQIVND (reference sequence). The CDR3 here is CASSIVAGRGTQYF. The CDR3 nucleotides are TGTGCCAGTAGTATAGTAGCGGGGAGAGGTACGCAGTATTTT.